This TCR beta chain was retrieved from a study of T cells in Graves' hyperthyroidism and ophthalmopathy. This clonotype has more than one count but fewer than ten. Germline CDR1 reads DFQATT; CDR2 reads SNEGSKA (reference sequence). Trimming removed 3 bases at V and 13 bases at J, with 12 bases between. This CDR3 comprises 11 residues. Using RNA transcripts as the source, TCR beta CDR3 regions were amplified. The TCR CDR3 was amplified in a first-round RT-PCR using the HTBI primer set. TCRdb re-analysed the multiplex PCR reads in MiXCR, keeping a single row per CDR3 protein. This repertoire shows approximately 300,000 distinct CDR3 sequences, about 19% found once; its top ten account for less than 40%.

The receptor comes from a man over 45 with Graves' ophthalmopathy. This chain links TRBV20-1 with TRBJ1-4; unclear D gene. The specimen was blood. The CDR3 bases are TGCAGTGCTAGCCCAGCCCTGGGACTGTTTTTT. Translation gives CSASPALGLFF.